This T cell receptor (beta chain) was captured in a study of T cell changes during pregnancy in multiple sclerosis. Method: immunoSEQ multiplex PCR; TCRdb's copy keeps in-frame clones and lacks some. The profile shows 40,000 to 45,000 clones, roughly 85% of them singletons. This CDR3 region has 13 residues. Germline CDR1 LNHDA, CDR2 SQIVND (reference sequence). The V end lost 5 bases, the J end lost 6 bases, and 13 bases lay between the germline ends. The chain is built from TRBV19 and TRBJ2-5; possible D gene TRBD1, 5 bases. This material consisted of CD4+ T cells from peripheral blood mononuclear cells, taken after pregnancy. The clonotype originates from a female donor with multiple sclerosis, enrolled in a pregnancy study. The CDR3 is CASSEDLGQTQYF. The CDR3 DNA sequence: TGTGCCAGTAGTGAGGATCTGGGGCAGACCCAGTACTTC.